Described below is a single T cell receptor (beta chain) sequence and its context. Produced via immunoSEQ multiplex PCR; TCRdb's table is partial and in-frame only. The table has around 100,000 clones, more than 65% seen once. The data were obtained in a study of blood T cell repertoires in COVID-19. This CDR3 region has 16 residues. V trimming: 4 bases; J trimming: 7 bases; junction bases outside the gene matches: 8. Germline V CDR1 and CDR2: MNHEY, SVGAGI. This TCR came from a woman aged 65 to 85 with acute or convalescent COVID-19. The sequencing input was peripheral blood. The chain uses TRBV6-5 and TRBJ1-5, with TRBD1 matching 12 bases. CDR3 bases: TGTGCCAGCAGTTCCCCGGGACAGGGGGCCGCACAGCCCCAGCATTTT. Its protein is CASSSPGQGAAQPQHF.